This T cell receptor beta chain came from a study of blood T cells in healthy people across ages. General observations from the study: Age showed a roughly linear inverse relationship with TCR beta diversity per million T cells. Diversity was higher, and naive CD4+ cells more numerous, in long-lived donors than in aged donors.

This clonotype was found many times. Its cognate antigen is unknown. Total RNA was isolated from each sample in quantities of at least 6 micrograms. Germline-derived CDR1 and CDR2 are DFQATT and SNEGSKA (reference sequence). This CDR3 is 14 amino acids long. PCR was performed a second time for roughly 7 to 11 cycles using a sample-barcoded 5' primer and a J-beta primer mix. Each CDR3 protein is one row after TCRdb ran MiXCR on the 5' RACE reads. This table has about 840,000 distinct CDR3 sequences, just under 30% appearing once. These data were also filed under a second study, of T cells of mothers and their children.

This chain uses TRBV20-1 with TRBJ1-2; TRBD1 might be the D (6 bases). The sequenced sample consisted of blood. This clonotype was obtained from a woman aged 40 to 49 in good health. The CDR3 nucleotides read TGCAGCACCAAGGGGGGTTATGGGGCTTATGGCTACACCTTC. The encoded protein is CSTKGGYGAYGYTF.